This record concerns one T cell receptor beta chain sequence. The specificity of this receptor is unknown. Base-call qualities are not available, and no considerably larger clone is one nucleotide away. The record originates from a study of blood T cell repertoires in COVID-19 (dated by TCRdb to 2020 to 2022). About the investigation overall: Collaborator samples came from the United States, Italy and Spain and covered acute and convalescent phases of COVID-19. The sample metadata nearly always contained a de-identified subject ID, COVID-19 status, age in years and sex. The dataset comprised deeply sampled blood TCRbeta repertoires from subjects exposed to, actively infected with, or recovered from COVID-19. Where available, HLA class I and class II types were obtained from metadata supplied by the sample provider rather than from assay-based typing. The material from the prospective study consisted of cDNA or gDNA derived from T cells, B-cell-depleted T cells, or PBMCs. Samples came from the ongoing ImmuneRACE study (first 160 participants) plus 1,254 subjects from 6 global collaborators. The repertoires were released in a freely available public database intended as a resource for research on the immune response to SARS-CoV-2. Results the study describes overall, beyond this receptor: How much clinical and demographic metadata was included differed by source and by participant, and the metadata was provided uncurated.

The germline V gene encodes CDR1 MNHEY and CDR2 SVGAGI. The CDR3 starts with the cysteine, ends with the phenylalanine, and has 14 residues. The DNA shown is the 42-base CDR3, in frame from base 1. V loses 6 bases, J loses 3 bases, and the germline ends lie 12 bases apart. TCRbeta CDR3 regions were amplified from genomic DNA by means of the immunoSEQ Assay, a bias-controlled multiplex PCR. In the paper's pipeline: Within the assay, amplification of reference gene primers was used to estimate how many nucleated cells each sample contained. To quantify the absolute abundance of each unique TCRbeta CDR3 rearrangement, sequence reads were collapsed and filtered. For each sample, productive Simpson clonality was calculated as the square root of Simpson's diversity index over productive rearrangements. Held by TCRdb, this immuneACCESS table contains in-frame sequences only and omits some clones. Under half of the omission traces to an unresolved V gene where checked; the cause of the rest is unknown. V and J calls and clone size are those listed in that table; D and trimming were worked out from the DNA. This sample comprises around 170,000 clones, 80% to 85% of them detected only once. Approximately 12% of the sample rests with the top ten.

One collaborating source in Seattle enrolled patients during active infection and followed them longitudinally through the course of disease. The collaborating institutions used their own protocols to collect whole blood in K2EDTA tubes. For TCRbeta analysis, collaborators shipped samples in one of three forms: frozen whole blood, isolated PBMCs, or DNA extracted from either of those sample types. The sequence is built from TRBV6-5 and TRBJ2-1; TRBD2 is a weak D gene call, 6 bases matching. The TCR originated in a woman of 80 years or more with COVID-19, enrolled during active disease. The sample taken for sequencing was peripheral blood. The DNA reads as follows: TGTGCCAGCAGCGGGGGACTGAACTACAATGAGCAGTTCTTC. It is translated as CASSGGLNYNEQFF.